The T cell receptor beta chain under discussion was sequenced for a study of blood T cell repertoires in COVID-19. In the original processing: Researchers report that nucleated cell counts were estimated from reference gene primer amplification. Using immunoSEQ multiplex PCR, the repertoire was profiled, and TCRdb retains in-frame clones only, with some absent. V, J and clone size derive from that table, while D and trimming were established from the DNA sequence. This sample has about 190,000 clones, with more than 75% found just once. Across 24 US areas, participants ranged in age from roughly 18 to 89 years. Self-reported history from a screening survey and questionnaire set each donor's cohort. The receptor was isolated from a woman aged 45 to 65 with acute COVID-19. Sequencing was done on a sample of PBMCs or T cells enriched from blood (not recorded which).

The CDR3 loop is CASSEALLSAFF. CDR3 nucleotide sequence: TGTGCCAGCAGTGAAGCGCTTCTTAGCGCTTTCTTT. The chain links TRBV2 to TRBJ1-1; D gene unclear. Trimming took off 0 bases at V and 11 bases at J, with 10 bases between the two ends. From germline, CDR1 is SNHLY and CDR2 FYNNEI. This CDR3 has 12 residues.